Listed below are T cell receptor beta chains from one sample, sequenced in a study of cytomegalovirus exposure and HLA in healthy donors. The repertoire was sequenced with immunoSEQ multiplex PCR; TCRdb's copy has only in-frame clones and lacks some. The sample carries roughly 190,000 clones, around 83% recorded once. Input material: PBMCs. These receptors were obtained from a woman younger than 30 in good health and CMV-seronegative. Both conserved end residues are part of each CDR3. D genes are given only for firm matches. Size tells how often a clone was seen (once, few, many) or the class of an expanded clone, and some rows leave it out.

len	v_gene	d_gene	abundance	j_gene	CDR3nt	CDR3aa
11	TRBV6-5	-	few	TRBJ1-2	TGTGCCACAGTCACCAGGGTTGGCTACACCTTC	CATVTRVGYTF
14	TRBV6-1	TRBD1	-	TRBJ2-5	TGTGCCAGCAGTAATGACAGGGGGATGGAGACCCAGTACTTC	CASSNDRGMETQYF
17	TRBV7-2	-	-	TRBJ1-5	TGTGCCAGCAGCGCCATCCGGTCTGAATATAGCAATCAGCCCCAGCATTTT	CASSAIRSEYSNQPQHF
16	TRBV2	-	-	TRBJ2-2	TGTGCCAGCACCAACCCAGGCAGGGGGAACACCGGGGAGCTGTTTTTT	CASTNPGRGNTGELFF
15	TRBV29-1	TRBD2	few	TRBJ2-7	TGCAGCGTTTTCGGACTAGCGGGGTTCTCCTACGAGCAGTACTTC	CSVFGLAGFSYEQYF
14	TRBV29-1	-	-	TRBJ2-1	TGCAGCGTTGACGGGGTACCTCTTTACAATGAGCAGTTCTTC	CSVDGVPLYNEQFF
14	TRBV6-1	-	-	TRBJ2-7	TGTGCCAGCAGTGAACAGGTGTACCCCTACGAGCAGTACTTC	CASSEQVYPYEQYF
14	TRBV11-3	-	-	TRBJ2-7	TGTGCCATCCCGGGGATGTCGATGCATCACGAGCAGTACTTC	CAIPGMSMHHEQYF
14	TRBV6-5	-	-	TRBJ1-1	TGTGCCAGCAGCCCGCGGGGGCGTGAAACTGAAGCTTTCTTT	CASSPRGRETEAFF
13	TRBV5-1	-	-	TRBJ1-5	TGCGCCAGCAGCTTGGCTGAGGATCAGCCCCAGCATTTT	CASSLAEDQPQHF
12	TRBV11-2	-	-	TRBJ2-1	TGTGCCAGCAGCTTGGGCGAGAGTGAGCAGTTCTTC	CASSLGESEQFF
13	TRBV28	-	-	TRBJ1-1	TGTGCCAGCAGTTTAACAAGGAACACTGAAGCTTTCTTT	CASSLTRNTEAFF
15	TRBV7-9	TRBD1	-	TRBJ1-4	TGTGCCAGCAGCCAATCCACAGGGGTGGCTGAAAAACTGTTTTTT	CASSQSTGVAEKLFF
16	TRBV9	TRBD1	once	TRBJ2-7	TGTGCCAGCAGCGTAGATCGGGACAGGCCCTCTTACGAGCAGTACTTC	CASSVDRDRPSYEQYF
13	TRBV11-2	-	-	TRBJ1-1	TGTGCCAGCAGCTTGGGTGAGGACACTGAAGCTTTCTTT	CASSLGEDTEAFF
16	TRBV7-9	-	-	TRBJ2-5	TGTGCCAGCAGCTATCCTCCGGGGGGCGGGCAAGAGACCCAGTACTTC	CASSYPPGGGQETQYF
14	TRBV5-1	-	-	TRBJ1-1	TGCGCCAGCAGCTTATTCCCCGCCAGCACTGAAGCTTTCTTT	CASSLFPASTEAFF
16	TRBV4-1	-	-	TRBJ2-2	TGCGCCAGCAGCCAAGAAAGGCCCACAGCCACCGGGGAGCTGTTTTTT	CASSQERPTATGELFF
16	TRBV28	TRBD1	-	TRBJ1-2	TGTGCCAGCAGTAGTCCGGGACAGGGGTTTTCTCGCGGCTACACCTTC	CASSSPGQGFSRGYTF
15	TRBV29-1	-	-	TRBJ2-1	TGCAGCGTAGGCAAGCGGGCCCAAGGAAAAAATGAGCAGTTCTTC	CSVGKRAQGKNEQFF
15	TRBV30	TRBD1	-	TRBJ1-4	TGTGCCTGGAGGACAGGGATGGCAACTAATGAAAAACTGTTTTTT	CAWRTGMATNEKLFF
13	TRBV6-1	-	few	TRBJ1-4	TGTGCCACCAACACACAGGGTGGAGAAAAACTGTTTTTT	CATNTQGGEKLFF
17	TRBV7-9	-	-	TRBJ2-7	TGTGCCAGCAGCCCCTTGGGGGACGACAGGTTCCACTACGAGCAGTACTTC	CASSPLGDDRFHYEQYF
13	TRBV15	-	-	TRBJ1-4	TGTGCCACCGCGTCAGGGGCTAATGAAAAACTGTTTTTT	CATASGANEKLFF
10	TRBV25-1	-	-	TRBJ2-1	TGTGCCAGCGGGGAGGATGAGCAGTTCTTC	CASGEDEQFF
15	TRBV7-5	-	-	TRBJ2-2	TGTGTCAGAAGCCGAGGGGGGGGGCTCGGCGGGGAGCTGTTTTTT	CVRSRGGGLGGELFF